The 30 T cell receptor beta chains below all came from one sample that was sequenced in a study of T cell repertoires in cytomegalovirus infection. The antigens of these receptors remain unknown. TCRdb recomputed calls from the reads with MiXCR, one row per CDR3 protein. The sample yields about 920,000 distinct CDR3 sequences, less than 35% seen once. Here the sequenced sample was cultured CD8+ T cells from PBMCs, taken from culture after CMV antigen stimulation. All receptors derive from a human donor in good health (CMV status not recorded). Some clones in this sample may be carry-over from other donors' samples.

This chain connects TRBV2 to TRBJ1-1, with D possibly matching TRBD1 (6 bases). V shed 9 bases and J shed 3 bases, with 17 bases lying between them. The germline CDR1 and CDR2 sequences are SNHLY and FYNNEI. The length of the CDR3 is 14 residues. The CDR3 region is CARERRAGDTEAFF. The CDR3 region has the DNA TGTGCCAGGGAGAGGAGGGCAGGGGACACTGAAGCTTTCTTT.

The CDR3 sequence is CASSLTWARTEAFF. The CDR3 DNA sequence: TGTGCCAGCAGCCTCACCTGGGCGCGAACTGAAGCTTTCTTT. V is TRBV14 and J is TRBJ1-1, with D hard to call. This CDR3 spans 14 amino acids. V shed 4 bases and J shed 5 bases, with 14 bases lying between them. The germline gives CDR1 SGHDN, CDR2 FVKESK.

V and J are TRBV9 and TRBJ1-3; no clear D. With 5 bases removed from V and 14 bases from J, the gap between germline ends came to 14 bases. Germline values: CDR1 SGDLS, CDR2 YYNGEE. The CDR3 extends over 11 amino acids. CDR3 sequence: CASSHEKMVYF. Written as DNA, the CDR3 is TGTGCCAGCAGTCATGAAAAGATGGTATATTTT.

The rearrangement joins TRBV13 to TRBJ2-3; D possibly corresponds to TRBD1 (5 bases). V was cut by 6 bases and J by 5 bases, with 18 bases left in between. This CDR3 region has 15 residues. Germline CDR1 is PRHDT and CDR2 is FYEKMQ (reference sequence). The CDR3 here is CASRTRGASEDTQYF. The CDR3 nucleotides are TGTGCCAGCAGAACCCGTGGGGCCTCGGAAGATACGCAGTATTTT.

This clonotype was picked up a small number of times. The rearrangement joins TRBV7-9 to TRBJ2-2; D remains ambiguous. Germline V gene sequence: CDR1 SEHNR, CDR2 FQNEAQ (reference sequence). Trimming cost V 0 bases and J 6 bases, with 11 bases left between them. This CDR3 is 15 amino acids long. The CDR3 DNA reads TGTGCCAGCAGCTTAGCGCTTGTTGGCGCCGGGGAGCTGTTTTTT. Translated: CASSLALVGAGELFF.

V and J are TRBV2 and TRBJ2-4; D gene uncertain. Germline V lookup: CDR1 SNHLY, CDR2 FYNNEI. The CDR3 is made up of 15 amino acids. Trimming stripped 3 bases from V and 0 bases from J, with 9 bases between. The CDR3 DNA sequence: TGTGCCAGCAGTGAGGAGATACTAGCCAAAAACATTCAGTACTTC. The encoded protein is CASSEEILAKNIQYF. Complete variable domain (other parts from reference TRBV2 and TRBJ2-4): EPEVTQTPSHQVTQMGQEVILRCVPISNHLYFYWYRQILGQKVEFLVSFYNNEISEKSEIFDDQFSVERPDGSNFTLKIRSTKLEDSAMYFCASSEEILAKNIQYFGAGTRLSVL.

The chain combines TRBV6-1 with TRBJ1-2; 8 bases fit TRBD1. The CDR3 totals 17 residues. V was pared by 6 bases and J by 0 bases, with 12 bases of the junction left unmatched. Germline V gives CDR1 MNHNS, CDR2 SASEGT. The CDR3 loop reads CASSAGQGKWSNYGYTF. In nucleotides, the CDR3 is TGTGCCAGCAGCGCTGGACAGGGAAAATGGTCTAACTATGGCTACACCTTC.

The chain links TRBV7-6 to TRBJ2-7; 8 positions agree with TRBD2. The CDR3 sequence is 15 residues long. CDR1 is SGHVS and CDR2 is FNYEAQ in the germline V gene. The junction had 9 bases not matched to a gene; V was cut back by 5 bases and J by 3 bases. The DNA of the CDR3 is TGTGCCAGCAGCCCAGGGCGGGGGGCGGGCTACGAGCAGTACTTC. The encoded protein is CASSPGRGAGYEQYF.

This clonotype was recorded a few times. The chain couples TRBV7-6 to TRBJ1-5, with TRBD1 matching over 12 bases. The junction had 9 bases not matched to a gene; V was cut back by 5 bases and J by 7 bases. The length of the CDR3 is 16 residues. CDR1 and CDR2 (germline): SGHVS, FNYEAQ. As DNA, the CDR3 is TGTGCCAGCAGCCACCGGGACAGGGGGCCAGAACAGCCCCAGCATTTT. It codes for CASSHRDRGPEQPQHF.

In this sample, this clonotype turned up many times. The V call is TRBV27, the J call TRBJ1-5; no clear D gene. CDR3 length: 14 amino acids. V shed 2 bases and J shed 2 bases, with 7 bases lying between them. The germline CDR1 and CDR2 sequences are MNHEY and SMNVEV (reference sequence). The CDR3 spells CASSLVLGNQPQHF. CDR3 sequence (DNA): TGTGCCAGCAGTTTAGTCTTGGGCAATCAGCCCCAGCATTTT.

This sequence joins TRBV27 and TRBJ1-1; maybe TRBD1 (6 bases). Per the germline V gene, CDR1 is MNHEY and CDR2 is SMNVEV (reference sequence). The CDR3 has 12 amino acids. The V end lost 8 bases, the J end lost 4 bases, and 11 bases lay between the germline ends. The DNA of the CDR3 is TGTGCCAGCGAAGGCAGGGGCACTGAAGCTTTCTTT. Translation: CASEGRGTEAFF.

The chain employs TRBV2 and TRBJ2-3; tentative D call: TRBD2 (6 bases). V was clipped by 3 bases and J by 0 bases, with 16 bases between them. This CDR3 has 17 residues. CDR1 and CDR2 from the germline V gene are SNHLY and FYNNEI. Written as DNA, the CDR3 is TGTGCCAGCAGTGACTACAGGCGGGACCTTAGCACAGATACGCAGTATTTT. Translating gives CASSDYRRDLSTDTQYF.

The chain carries TRBV7-8 and TRBJ1-2; D possibly corresponds to TRBD1 (5 bases). This CDR3 region has 16 residues. CDR1 is SGHVS and CDR2 is FQNEAQ in the germline V gene. V shed 4 bases and J shed 4 bases, with 19 bases lying between them. The chain's CDR3 is CASSSNPGGSGYGYTF. The CDR3 nucleotides read TGTGCCAGCAGCTCAAATCCGGGGGGATCCGGCTATGGCTACACCTTC. The full variable domain, rest sourced from reference TRBV7-8 and TRBJ1-2, is GAGVSQSPRYKVAKRGQDVALRCDPISGHVSLFWYQQALGQGPEFLTYFQNEAQLDKSGLPSDRFFAERPEGSVSTLKIQRTQQEDSAVYLCASSSNPGGSGYGYTFGSGTRLTVV.

The sample holds many counts of this clonotype. The CDR3 sequence: CASSLGVDRDQPQHF. In DNA form, the CDR3 reads TGTGCCAGCAGCTTAGGGGTTGACAGAGACCAGCCCCAGCATTTT. The rearrangement links TRBV7-4 to TRBJ1-5; TRBD1 is a possible D gene (5 bases). Germline loops: CDR1 SGHVT, CDR2 SQSDAQ. The V and J ends lost 1 base and 7 bases respectively, with 14 bases between them. The CDR3 has 15 amino acids.

The table lists this clonotype with a few counts. The rearrangement uses TRBV6-5 and TRBJ1-6; 12 nucleotides match TRBD1. V shed 0 bases and J 6 bases; nucleotides not matched to a gene: 9. The CDR3 loop spans 19 amino acids. Germline lookup yields CDR1 MNHEY and CDR2 SVGAGI. DNA of the CDR3: TGTGCCAGCAGTTACTCGGTTTCGGGACAGGGGGCGTTTAATTCACCCCTCCACTTT. As protein: CASSYSVSGQGAFNSPLHF.

This clonotype was seen a few times. The V call is TRBV4-3, the J call TRBJ2-5, with 14 bases aligning to TRBD2. V gave up 1 base and J gave up 3 bases; unmatched junction bases: 13. Germline CDR1 is LGHNA and CDR2 is YSLEER. CDR3 length equals 20 residues. The CDR3 DNA follows: TGCGCCAGCAGCCAAGTCTACCTCGTCCCGGGACTAGCGGGAGAAGAGACCCAGTACTTC. It yields the protein CASSQVYLVPGLAGEETQYF.

This clonotype was counted a few times. V gene TRBV5-4 combines with J gene TRBJ1-6; D is perhaps TRBD1 (5 bases). V was cut by 4 bases and J by 5 bases, with 16 bases left in between. The germline CDR1 and CDR2 sequences are SGHNT and YYREEE (reference sequence). The CDR3 loop spans 16 amino acids. The CDR3 DNA reads TGTGCCAGCAGCACTGGGCGGGGGGGGAATAATTCACCCCTCCACTTT. Its protein product is CASSTGRGGNNSPLHF.

The CDR3 loop is CATSDLDRANQPQHF. Here the CDR3 DNA reads TGTGCCACCAGTGACCTGGACAGGGCCAATCAGCCCCAGCATTTT. The chain recombines TRBV24-1 with TRBJ1-5, with 8 nucleotides matching TRBD1. CDR3 length equals 15 residues. Germline V gene sequence: CDR1 KGHDR, CDR2 SFDVKD. Trimming at V came to 4 bases and at J to 3 bases, leaving 4 bases not matched to a gene.

The chain links TRBV7-9 to TRBJ2-5; no reliable D call. Trimming pared 0 bases from V and 4 bases from J, leaving 9 bases between. Germline V gene lookup returns CDR1 SEHNR and CDR2 FQNEAQ (reference sequence). CDR3 size: 14 residues. The CDR3 here is CASSLAGPGETQYF. In nucleotides, the CDR3 is TGTGCCAGCAGCTTAGCAGGGCCGGGAGAGACCCAGTACTTC.

The chain joins TRBV29-1 to TRBJ1-2, with D unclear. Trimming cost V 5 bases and J 6 bases, with 10 bases left between them. The CDR3 spans 11 residues. From germline, CDR1 is SQVTM and CDR2 ANQGSEA. CDR3 region: CSVHSKDGYTF. CDR3 in DNA: TGCAGCGTTCACTCCAAGGATGGCTACACCTTC.

The chain couples TRBV12-3 or TRBV12-4 to TRBJ2-1, with D perhaps TRBD2 (5 bases). CDR3 length equals 16 residues. V shed 5 bases and J shed 0 bases, with 14 bases lying between them. The CDR3 here is CASSTSTGSSYNEQFF. CDR3 sequence (DNA): TGTGCCAGCAGTACATCGACGGGGAGCTCCTACAATGAGCAGTTCTTC.

The CDR3 nucleotides read TGTGCCAGCAGCTCCGAAACAGGGGACACTGAAGCTTTCTTT. As protein: CASSSETGDTEAFF. The rearrangement joins TRBV13 to TRBJ1-1; TRBD1 matches 7 bases. V trimming: 4 bases; J trimming: 3 bases; junction bases outside the gene matches: 5. Germline V CDR1 and CDR2: PRHDT, FYEKMQ (reference sequence). This CDR3 spans 14 amino acids.

This clonotype was picked up a small number of times. The V call is TRBV20-1, the J call TRBJ2-5; no firm D call. The CDR3 length is 13 residues. Germline V gene lookup returns CDR1 DFQATT and CDR2 SNEGSKA (reference sequence). The CDR3 region has the DNA TGCAGCCCTTTAGACTCATTCCAAGAGACCCAGTACTTC. Amino acid sequence: CSPLDSFQETQYF.

The V call is TRBV2, the J call TRBJ2-6; D is undetermined. The CDR3 consists of 16 residues. V lost 0 bases and J lost 2, with 8 bases in between. Germline V gene data show CDR1 as SNHLY and CDR2 as FYNNEI. Here the CDR3 DNA reads TGTGCCAGCAGTGAAGCGCTTGTGGCTGGGGCCAACGTCCTGACTTTC. The encoded protein is CASSEALVAGANVLTF.

The chain employs TRBV6-1 and TRBJ1-2, with a tentative D call TRBD1 (6 bases). This CDR3 contains 15 residues. Germline V gene data show CDR1 as MNHNS and CDR2 as SASEGT. V was trimmed by 6 bases and J by 6 bases, leaving 20 bases between them. The CDR3 DNA follows: TGTGCCAGCAGGCGGGGGCAGGACCGCGGGAATGGCTACACCTTC. Residues: CASRRGQDRGNGYTF.

In this sample, this clonotype turned up a few times. The CDR3 loop reads CASRQRRYLDTGELFF. CDR3 nucleotide sequence: TGTGCCAGCAGACAAAGACGATACTTAGACACCGGGGAGCTGTTTTTT. The genes are TRBV6-1 and TRBJ2-2; D ambiguous. Trimming removed 6 bases at V and 3 bases at J, with 17 bases between. The CDR3 runs 16 residues. Germline CDR1 MNHNS, CDR2 SASEGT.

The chain joins TRBV7-9 to TRBJ1-1, with D perhaps TRBD1 (5 bases). CDR1 is SEHNR, CDR2 FQNEAQ, per germline (reference sequence). The CDR3 extends over 19 amino acids. V was clipped by 5 bases and J by 0 bases, with 25 bases between them. The CDR3 reads CASSPGDYTGGFMNTEAFF. CDR3 DNA: TGTGCCAGCAGCCCGGGGGACTACACTGGGGGATTCATGAACACTGAAGCTTTCTTT. Together with reference TRBV7-9 and TRBJ1-1, the CDR3 gives the full variable domain: DTGVSQNPRHKITKRGQNVTFRCDPISEHNRLYWYRQTLGQGPEFLTYFQNEAQLEKSRLLSDRFSAERPKGSFSTLEIQRTEQGDSAMYLCASSPGDYTGGFMNTEAFFGQGTRLTVV.

This chain uses TRBV6-1 with TRBJ2-1, with a tentative D call TRBD1 (8 bases). CDR3 length equals 18 residues. V shed 6 bases and J shed 8 bases, with 29 bases lying between them. Germline values: CDR1 MNHNS, CDR2 SASEGT. The DNA for the CDR3 is TGTGCCAGCAGGCCAACTGTAGGGGGGGACAGGAGGGTCGATGAGCAGTTCTTC. Translated: CASRPTVGGDRRVDEQFF.

This clonotype appeared a few times. The V call is TRBV11-2, the J call TRBJ2-5; no clear D gene. The V and J ends lost 1 base and 2 bases respectively, with 14 bases between them. There are 16 residues in the CDR3. Germline V gene sequence: CDR1 SGHAT, CDR2 FQNNGV. The CDR3 is CASSLGWAPKQETQYF. The CDR3 DNA follows: TGTGCCAGCAGCTTAGGCTGGGCGCCCAAACAAGAGACCCAGTACTTC.

Written as DNA, the CDR3 is TGTGCCAGCAGAACGGGACAGGGGATCAATCAGCCCCAGCATTTT. Translated, it gives CASRTGQGINQPQHF. The rearrangement joins TRBV27 to TRBJ1-5; 10 bases align to TRBD1. Germline lookup yields CDR1 MNHEY and CDR2 SMNVEV (reference sequence). The CDR3 is 15 amino acids. Trimming at V came to 6 bases and at J to 3 bases, leaving 5 bases not matched to a gene.